The T cell receptor beta chain under discussion was sequenced for a study of blood T cells in healthy people across ages. The authors ran a second PCR of 7 to 11 cycles using a sample-barcoded 5' primer and a J-beta primer mix. Through a template-switch adaptor with 12 random nucleotides, each cDNA molecule received a tag. One entry per CDR3 protein, called by TCRdb with MiXCR from the 5' RACE reads. The sample carries some 1,800,000 distinct CDR3 sequences, roughly two fifths recorded once. To note about this clonotype: Antigen: not known.

Whole-study results and caveats: Strong correlation linked observed beta diversity and percent naive T cells. CMV status of donors was unknown, possibly confounding expanded clonotype changes. While age rose, TCR beta diversity per million T cells dropped in a roughly linear way.

Looked up from germline, CDR1 is KGHDR and CDR2 is SFDVKD. Trimming left V 9 bases short and J 4 bases short, with 19 bases between. There are 15 residues in the CDR3. The source of this sequence is a human donor in good health. The chain couples TRBV24-1 to TRBJ2-3; either TRBD1 or TRBD2 may fit D (5 bases each). Sequencing was done on a sample of blood. In DNA, the CDR3 is TGTGCCACCGGGACCTTAGCGAGTTCAGCAGATACGCAGTATTTT. Protein product: CATGTLASSADTQYF.